This TCR beta chain came from a study of blood T cells in healthy people across ages. Every donor contributed roughly 10 milliliters of peripheral blood by blood draw. CDR1 and CDR2 (germline): SEHNR, FQNEAQ (reference sequence). The germline V and J ends were trimmed by 4 bases and 6 bases, with 9 bases remaining between them. This CDR3 comprises 12 residues. Together with a sample-barcoded 5' primer, a J-beta primer mix was included in a second PCR lasting 7 to 11 cycles. Each cDNA molecule was tagged by a template-switch adaptor that had 12 random nucleotides. MiXCR, applied by TCRdb to the 5' RACE reads, yields one record per CDR3 protein. The table lists under 850,000 distinct CDR3 sequences, roughly 40% of them singletons. The sample holds a few counts of this clonotype. Its cognate antigen is unknown. General study results and limits: In the absence of known donor CMV status, changes in expanded clonotypes were possibly confounded.

The TCR comes from a man aged 18 to 29 in good health. This chain links TRBV7-9 with TRBJ1-2; D gene unclear. Sequenced material: blood. CDR3 loop: CASSSVLHGYTF. The CDR3 nucleotides are TGTGCCAGCAGCTCGGTATTGCATGGCTACACCTTC.